This T cell receptor (beta chain) was retrieved from a study of T cell responses to AZD1222 COVID-19 vaccine. TCRdb's table, derived via immunoSEQ multiplex PCR, lists solely in-frame clones and lacks some. This sample has some 86,000 clones, with about 90% found just once. This CDR3 has 17 residues. Germline CDR1 and CDR2: SNHLY and FYNNEI. V gave up 8 bases and J gave up 5 bases; unmatched junction bases: 17. The sample here was peripheral blood, taken 28 days after the second AZD1222 dose. This receptor was taken from an adult who received the AZD1222 COVID-19 vaccine. The genes are TRBV2 and TRBJ2-3, with 9 bases fitting TRBD1. CDR3 sequence reads: CASLEPMRDREIDTQYF. The CDR3 region has the DNA TGTGCCAGCCTCGAACCGATGAGGGACAGGGAGATAGATACGCAGTATTTT. Full variable domain (rest looked up from reference TRBV2 and TRBJ2-3): EPEVTQTPSHQVTQMGQEVILRCVPISNHLYFYWYRQILGQKVEFLVSFYNNEISEKSEIFDDQFSVERPDGSNFTLKIRSTKLEDSAMYFCASLEPMRDREIDTQYFGPGTRLTVL.